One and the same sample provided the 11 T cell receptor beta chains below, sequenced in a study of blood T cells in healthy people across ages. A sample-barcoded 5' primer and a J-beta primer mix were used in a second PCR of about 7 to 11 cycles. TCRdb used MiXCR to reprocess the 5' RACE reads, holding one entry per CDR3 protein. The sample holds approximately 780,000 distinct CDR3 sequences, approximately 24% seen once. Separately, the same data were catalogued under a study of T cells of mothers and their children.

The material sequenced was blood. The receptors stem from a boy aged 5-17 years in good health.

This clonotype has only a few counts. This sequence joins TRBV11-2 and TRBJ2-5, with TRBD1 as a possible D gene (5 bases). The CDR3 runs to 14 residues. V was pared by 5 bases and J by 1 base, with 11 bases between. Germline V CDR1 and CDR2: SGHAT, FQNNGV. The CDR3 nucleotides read TGTGCCAGCAGCCCCGCAGGGATCCAAGAGACCCAGTACTTC. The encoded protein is CASSPAGIQETQYF. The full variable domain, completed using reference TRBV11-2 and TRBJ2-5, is EAGVAQSPRYKIIEKRQSVAFWCNPISGHATLYWYQQILGQGPKLLIQFQNNGVVDDSQLPKDRFSAERLKGVDSTLKIQPAKLEDSAVYLCASSPAGIQETQYFGPGTRLLVL.

CDR3 region: CASILKSFEPGNTIYF. CDR3 DNA: TGTGCCAGCATCCTGAAGTCGTTCGAACCTGGAAACACCATATATTTT. The J gene is TRBJ1-3, the V gene TRBV6-1, with unresolved D. The length of the CDR3 is 16 residues. The germline V gene encodes CDR1 MNHNS and CDR2 SASEGT. Trimming cost V 7 bases and J 2 bases, with 18 bases left between them.

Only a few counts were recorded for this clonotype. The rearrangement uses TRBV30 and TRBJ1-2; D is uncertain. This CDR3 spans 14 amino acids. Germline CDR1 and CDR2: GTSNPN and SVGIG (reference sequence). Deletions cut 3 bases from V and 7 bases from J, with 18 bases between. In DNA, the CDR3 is TGTGCCTGGAGCCCGTCCGGACGGATTTCTGGCTACACCTTC. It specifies CAWSPSGRISGYTF.

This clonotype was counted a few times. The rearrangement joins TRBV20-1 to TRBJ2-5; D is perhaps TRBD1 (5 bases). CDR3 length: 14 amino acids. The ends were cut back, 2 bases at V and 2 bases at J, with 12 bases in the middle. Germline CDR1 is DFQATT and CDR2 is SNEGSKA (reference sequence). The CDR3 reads CSARKGQLQETQYF. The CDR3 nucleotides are TGCAGTGCTAGAAAGGGGCAATTACAAGAGACCCAGTACTTC.

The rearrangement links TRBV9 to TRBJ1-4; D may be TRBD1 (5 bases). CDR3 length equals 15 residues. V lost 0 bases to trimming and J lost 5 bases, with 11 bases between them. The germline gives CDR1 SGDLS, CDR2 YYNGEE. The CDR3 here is CASSVDGTVNEKLFF. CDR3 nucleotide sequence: TGTGCCAGCAGCGTAGATGGGACCGTGAATGAAAAACTGTTTTTT.

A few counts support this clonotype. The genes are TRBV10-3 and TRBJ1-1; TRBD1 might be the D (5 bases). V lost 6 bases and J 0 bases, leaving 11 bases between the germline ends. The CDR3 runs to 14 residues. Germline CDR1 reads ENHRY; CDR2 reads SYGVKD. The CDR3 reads CAIRREGMNTEAFF. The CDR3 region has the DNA TGTGCCATCAGGCGGGAGGGGATGAACACTGAAGCTTTCTTT.

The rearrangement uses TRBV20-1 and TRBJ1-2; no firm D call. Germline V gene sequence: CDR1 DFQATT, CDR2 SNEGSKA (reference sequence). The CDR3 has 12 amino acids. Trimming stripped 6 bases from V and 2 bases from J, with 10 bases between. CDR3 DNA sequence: TGCAGTGCATCCGCGACAAACTATGGCTACACCTTC. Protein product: CSASATNYGYTF.

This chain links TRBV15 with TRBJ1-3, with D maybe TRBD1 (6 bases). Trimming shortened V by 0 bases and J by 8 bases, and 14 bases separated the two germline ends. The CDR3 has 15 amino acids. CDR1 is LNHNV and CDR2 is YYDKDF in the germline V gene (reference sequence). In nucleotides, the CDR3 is TGTGCCACCAGCAGAGATAACAGGGAGGGTTACACCATATATTTT. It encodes CATSRDNREGYTIYF. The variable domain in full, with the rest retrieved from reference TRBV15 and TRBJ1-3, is DAMVIQNPRYQVTQFGKPVTLSCSQTLNHNVMYWYQQKSSQAPKLLFHYYDKDFNNEADTPDNFQSRRPNTSFCFLDIRSPGLGDTAMYLCATSRDNREGYTIYFGEGSWLTVV.

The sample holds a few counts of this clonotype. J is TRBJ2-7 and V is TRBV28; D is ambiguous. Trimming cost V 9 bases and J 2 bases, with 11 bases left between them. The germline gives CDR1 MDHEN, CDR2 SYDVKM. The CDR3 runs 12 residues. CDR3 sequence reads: CASAAGPYEQYF. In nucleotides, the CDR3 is TGTGCCAGTGCGGCCGGACCCTACGAGCAGTACTTC.

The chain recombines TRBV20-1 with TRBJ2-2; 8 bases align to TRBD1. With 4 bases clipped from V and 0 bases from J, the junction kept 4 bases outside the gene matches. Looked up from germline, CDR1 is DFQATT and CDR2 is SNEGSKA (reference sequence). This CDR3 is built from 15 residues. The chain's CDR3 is CSAMEGQANTGELFF. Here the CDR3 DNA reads TGCAGTGCTATGGAGGGACAGGCGAACACCGGGGAGCTGTTTTTT.

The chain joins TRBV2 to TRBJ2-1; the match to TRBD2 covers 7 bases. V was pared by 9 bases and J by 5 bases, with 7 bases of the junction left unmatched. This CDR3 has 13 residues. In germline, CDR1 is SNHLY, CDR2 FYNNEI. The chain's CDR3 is CASTGLPNNEQFF. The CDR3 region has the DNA TGTGCCAGTACGGGACTACCCAACAATGAGCAGTTCTTC.